The T cell receptor beta chain described here comes from a study of T cell responses to AZD1222 COVID-19 vaccine. Whole-study results and caveats: Donors, mostly white British, included more females; clonal diversity was possibly underestimated.

Produced via immunoSEQ multiplex PCR; TCRdb's table is partial and in-frame only. In the table there are 130,000 or so clones, 90% to 95% of which are singletons. A note on this clone: Its antigen is not identified.

The CDR3 is made up of 11 amino acids. Germline V gene sequence: CDR1 SNHLY, CDR2 FYNNEI. Trimming pared 6 bases from V and 5 bases from J, leaving 5 bases between. The specimen comprised peripheral blood, sampled on day 0 of MenACWY control vaccination. This chain links TRBV2 with TRBJ2-1; D unresolved. This TCR came from an adult in good health. The CDR3 bases are TGTGCCAGCAGCGCCAACAATGAGCAGTTCTTC. It specifies CASSANNEQFF.